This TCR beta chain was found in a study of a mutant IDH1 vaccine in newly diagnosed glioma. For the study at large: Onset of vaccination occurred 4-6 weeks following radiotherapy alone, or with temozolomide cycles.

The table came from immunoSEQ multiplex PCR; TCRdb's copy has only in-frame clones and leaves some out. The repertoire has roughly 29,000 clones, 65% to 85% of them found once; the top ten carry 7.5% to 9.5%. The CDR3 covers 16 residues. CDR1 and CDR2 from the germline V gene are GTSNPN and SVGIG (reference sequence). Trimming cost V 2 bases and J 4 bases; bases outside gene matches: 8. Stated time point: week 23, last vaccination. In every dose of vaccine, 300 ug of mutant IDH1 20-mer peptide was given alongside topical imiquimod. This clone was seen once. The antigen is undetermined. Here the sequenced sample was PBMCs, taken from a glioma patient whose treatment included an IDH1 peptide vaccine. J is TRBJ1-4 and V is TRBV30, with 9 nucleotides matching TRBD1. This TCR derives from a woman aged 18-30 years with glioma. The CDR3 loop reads CAWSTTGTGNNEKLFF. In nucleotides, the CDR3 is TGTGCCTGGAGTACTACCGGGACAGGGAATAATGAAAAACTGTTTTTT.